The sample holds many counts of the clone carrying this TCR beta chain. Its antigen is not known. These data are taken from a study of CD8 T cells in ankylosing spondylitis. Whole-study findings and limits: Disease-linked clones were found to be CD8+ and relatively rare in peripheral blood. What appeared characteristic of ankylosing spondylitis blood was a TCR beta motif of fewer than ten highly homologous variants. There were earlier reports of some motif variants in reactive arthritis synovial fluid and blood.

The CDR3 is 10 residues long. The germline V gene encodes CDR1 SQVTM and CDR2 ANQGSEA. TCRdb reprocessed the 5' RACE reads via MiXCR and lists one record per CDR3 protein. The table lists roughly 230,000 distinct CDR3 sequences, roughly 10% of them singletons. This receptor was taken from a male donor with ankylosing spondylitis or in good health (not recorded which). Input material: blood, either unsorted or a sorted T cell fraction (not recorded which). The chain recombines TRBV29-1 with TRBJ1-1; D uncertain. In DNA form, the CDR3 reads TGCGTGGGTCGGCACACTGAAGCTTTCTTT. It is translated as CVGRHTEAFF.